Sequencing of this TCR beta chain was carried out in a study of T cells in Graves' hyperthyroidism and ophthalmopathy (dated by TCRdb to the late 2010s). About the full investigation: Peripheral blood samples were taken at the time of initial diagnosis, prior to any treatment. The 95 to 100 discovery patients were randomly divided into training and test sets at a 7:3 ratio. After sampling, hyperthyroidism patients received methimazole starting at 30 mg daily, and ophthalmopathy patients received high-dose intravenous methylprednisolone. In addition, the study compared T-cell repertoires in thyroid tissue and in blood from over 5 Graves' hyperthyroidism patients. To identify TCR V-J signatures that set the groups apart, the researchers used a discovery cohort of 95 to 100 patients, made up of 40 to 45 with Graves' ophthalmopathy and 57 with stable Graves' hyperthyroidism. Prospective prediction of ophthalmopathy was tested in an independent validation cohort of approximately 18 hyperthyroidism patients and 15 to 17 patients who later progressed to ophthalmopathy. The paper reports TCR Vbeta CDR3 sequencing of more than 120 peripheral blood samples: over 40 ophthalmopathy, about 75 hyperthyroidism and approximately 17 progressor patients. The investigation overall reported the following: A 13 V-J signature model separated ophthalmopathy from stable hyperthyroidism, with approximately 86% sensitivity and roughly 84% specificity in cross-validation and 80%/75% in testing. No statistical method was used to set the sample size in advance, and investigators knew the group allocation. In validation, progression to ophthalmopathy was predicted by the model with more than 65% sensitivity and roughly 76% specificity, a median of roughly 6 months before onset. Blood samples also contained most of the expanded thyroid clonotypes (frequency above 0.001), which suggests that blood repertoires may reflect thyroid immune responses.

From a lookup of the germline V gene, CDR1 and CDR2 are MNHNS and SASEGT. Trimming at the junction amounts to 5 bases on V and 0 bases on J, and the germline ends lie 11 bases apart. Counted from cysteine to phenylalanine, this CDR3 has 15 amino acids. CDR3 DNA only is kept here, 45 bases in frame from base 1. This clonotype has more than one count but fewer than ten. Its antigen remains undetermined. No base-level quality is on record; no much larger clone is a single base apart. Ophthalmopathy patients had moderately to severely active disease, with a Clinical Activity Score of 3 or more, a NOSPECS grade of 4 or more, and a disease duration of less than 3 months. The study excluded patients with uncontrolled infections, other autoimmune diseases, pregnancy or lactation. Diagnoses were based on clinical symptoms, serum thyroxine and TRAb, thyroid ultrasound and orbital computed tomography. PBMCs were isolated from roughly 10 ml of fresh peripheral blood by Ficoll-Paque density gradient centrifugation. Total RNA was extracted using Trizol reagent, and RNA quality was assessed on an Agilent 2100 Bioanalyzer.

Amplification of TCR beta CDR3 regions was carried out from RNA transcripts. For the first round of RT-PCR on the TCR CDR3, the HTBI primer set was used together with the Qiagen OneStep RT-PCR kit. A second multiplex PCR round built the libraries, followed by size selection and purification. The libraries were sequenced on an Illumina HiSeq2000 using paired-end 100 bp reads. The source study handled its data this way. SOAPnuke was used to process the raw data, removing reads that contained adapters or uncalled bases, had a mean Phred below 15, or lacked an exact match to the constant primer or identifier. COPE v1.2.5 was used to merge the high-quality paired reads, and each unique nucleotide sequence was defined as a clonotype. MiTCR v1.1 was used to align clonotypes to the IMGT TRBV, TRBD and TRBJ reference segments. Only V-J combinations with frequency above 0.0001, covering 99% to 99.2% of repertoires, were analysed. The TCS score was defined as the ratio of F50 (clonal expansion) to E x V (chaos), calculated using BLOSUM62-based TCRdist between CDR3 peptides within each V-J. Welch's t-statistics and random forest reduced roughly 540 V-J features to 13, which were used in a naive Bayes classifier (R e1071). TCRdb reprocessed the public reads (quality trimming at Q25 with fastp, clone calling with MiXCR) and kept in-frame beta chains. Rows merge per CDR3 protein into single entries with the most common DNA and genes. The V and J calls come from TCRdb's annotation, not from the publication. The sample table lists a few hundred thousand distinct CDR3 sequences, approximately 15% of them with a count of one. Clones ranked in the top ten supply around 3.5% of the sample.

The chain is encoded by TRBV6-1 joined to TRBJ2-1, with the D gene too uncertain to name. The TCR was taken from a woman in her thirties or forties with Graves' ophthalmopathy. The sequencing sample was made of blood. The DNA sequence is given as TGTGCCAGCAGTCTCAGCATGAGCTCCTACAATGAGCAGTTCTTC. Its protein reads: CASSLSMSSYNEQFF.